The source of this T cell receptor (beta chain) is a study of radiotherapy plus CTLA-4 blockade in lung cancer. Regarding the study as a whole: Researchers report tumor-derived TCR clones expanding in blood after radiotherapy plus ipilimumab. Reported findings show early blood T cell clone dynamics, with interferon-beta, best predicted response.

Treatment of patients with chemo-refractory metastatic non-small-cell lung cancer consisted of focal radiation plus CTLA-4 blockade with ipilimumab. Clones were sequenced by immunoSEQ multiplex PCR, and TCRdb holds only the in-frame ones, with some missing. This sample has about 94,000 clones, with roughly 80% found just once. The CDR3 is 16 residues long. Germline V CDR1 and CDR2: SGHAT, FQNNGV. The V and J ends lost 2 bases and 1 base respectively, with 11 bases between them. On this clone: Its antigen is unidentified.

The receptor's source is a human donor with non-small cell lung cancer that progressed on radiotherapy plus ipilimumab. Sequences were derived from peripheral blood, sampled from a patient treated with radiotherapy plus ipilimumab. The rearrangement uses TRBV11-2 and TRBJ2-2; D unresolved. The CDR3 nucleotides read TGTGCCAGCAGCTTAATGGCGATAGGGAACACCGGGGAGCTGTTTTTT. Translating gives CASSLMAIGNTGELFF. The whole variable domain, remainder taken from reference TRBV11-2 and TRBJ2-2, is EAGVAQSPRYKIIEKRQSVAFWCNPISGHATLYWYQQILGQGPKLLIQFQNNGVVDDSQLPKDRFSAERLKGVDSTLKIQPAKLEDSAVYLCASSLMAIGNTGELFFGEGSRLTVL.